This T cell receptor beta chain originates from a study of cytomegalovirus exposure and HLA in healthy donors. Study details: The 90 to 150 validation repertoires used the same platform as the approximately 670 first-cohort repertoires (as reported by a later analysis). Study findings and constraints: Many donors shared some public TCRs, even though most TCR sequences were rare.

Turning to this clone: Its antigen remains unknown.

CDR3 size: 16 residues. V shed 4 bases, J shed 1 base, and the junction held 5 bases outside the gene matches. Per germline, CDR1 MDHEN and CDR2 SYDVKM. The data were produced by immunoSEQ multiplex PCR, yet TCRdb's version contains in-frame clones alone and is incomplete. The sample has around 250,000 clones; 80% to 95% are singletons. The clonotype comes from a woman aged 25 to 39 in good health and CMV-seronegative. The J gene is TRBJ2-5, the V gene TRBV28; 11 nucleotides align to TRBD2. The sample consisted of PBMCs. CDR3 nucleotide sequence: TGTGCCAGCAGTTCGGCGACTAGCGGGATCCAAGAGACCCAGTACTTC. Its translation: CASSSATSGIQETQYF.